The subject of this entry is one TCR beta chain. CDR3 length: 15 residues. Germline V lookup: CDR1 MDHEN, CDR2 SYDVKM. V was shortened by 2 bases and J by 1 base, with 11 bases between the two germline ends. Produced via immunoSEQ multiplex PCR; TCRdb's table is partial and in-frame only. The profile covers roughly 360,000 clones, with 81% appearing a single time and 0.85% to 1.3% taken by the ten largest. The source of the sample is a study of blood T cell repertoires in COVID-19. Overall study context: Researchers got acute and convalescent COVID-19 samples from the United States, Italy and Spain.

The sequence came from a human donor with acute or convalescent COVID-19. The donor label of this sample is uncertain. The chain couples TRBV28 to TRBJ2-5; a weak D match, TRBD2 (7 bases). The sequenced sample consisted of peripheral blood. This chain's CDR3 is CASSLAGAIQETQYF. The CDR3, as DNA: TGTGCCAGCAGTTTAGCGGGGGCGATCCAAGAGACCCAGTACTTC.